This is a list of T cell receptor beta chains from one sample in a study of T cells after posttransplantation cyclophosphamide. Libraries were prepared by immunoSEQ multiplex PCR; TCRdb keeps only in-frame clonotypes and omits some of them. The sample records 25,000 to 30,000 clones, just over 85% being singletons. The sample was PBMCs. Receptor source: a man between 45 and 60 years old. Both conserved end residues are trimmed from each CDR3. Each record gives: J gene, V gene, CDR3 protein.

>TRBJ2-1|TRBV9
ASSALAGGDNEQF
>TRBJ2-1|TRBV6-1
ASSGRQSYNEQF
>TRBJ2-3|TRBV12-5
ASGLGTGRTTDTQY
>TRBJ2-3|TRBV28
ASSWGLAGVPTDTQY
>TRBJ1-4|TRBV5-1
ASSHGVDRREKLF
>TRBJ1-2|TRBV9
ASSRPGGHYGYT
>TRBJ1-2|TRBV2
ASSEDRRYGYT
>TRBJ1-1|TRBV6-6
ASSRTANTEAF
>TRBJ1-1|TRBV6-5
ASSEDRGFTEAF
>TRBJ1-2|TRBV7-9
ASSPSGNYGYT
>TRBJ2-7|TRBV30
AWTPRDRGRTYEQY
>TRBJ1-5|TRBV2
ASSEDRGPNQPQH
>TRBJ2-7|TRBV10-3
AIKRGLTYEQY
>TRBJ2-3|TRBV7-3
ASSLLPAGEADTQY
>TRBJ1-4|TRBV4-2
ASSPGGGMNEKLF
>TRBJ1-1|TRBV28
ASSSFGLGQHTEAF
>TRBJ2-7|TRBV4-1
ASSQDLSGGAEQY
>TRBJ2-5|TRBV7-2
ASSFQTGQETQY
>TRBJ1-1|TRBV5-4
ASSSDRVAEAF
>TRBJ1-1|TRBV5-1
ASSRDRANTEAF
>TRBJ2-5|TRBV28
ASSTPQETQY
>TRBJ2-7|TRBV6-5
ASRPGTSGAYEQY
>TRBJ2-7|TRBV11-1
ASTRTDNYEQY
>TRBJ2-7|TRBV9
ASSGRQGDYEQY
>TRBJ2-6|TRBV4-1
ASSQNRGQTISGANVLT
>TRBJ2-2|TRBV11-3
ASSPGGRGSNTGELF
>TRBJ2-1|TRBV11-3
ASSSAGSSYNEQF
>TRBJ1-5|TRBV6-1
ASSVRQGADSNQPQH
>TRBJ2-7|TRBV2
ASSHSGVPYEQY
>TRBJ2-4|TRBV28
ASSAAGTIKNIQY
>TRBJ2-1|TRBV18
ASSPLGLAAGNEQF
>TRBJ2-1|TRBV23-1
ASTADKRYNEQF
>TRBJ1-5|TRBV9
ASSFSGADQPQH
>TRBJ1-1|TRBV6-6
ASIINTEAF
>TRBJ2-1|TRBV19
ASSRIAGEGNEQF